Listed below are T cell receptor beta chains from one sample, sequenced in a study of blood T cell repertoires in COVID-19. The table came from immunoSEQ multiplex PCR; TCRdb's copy has only in-frame clones and leaves some out. Of some 220,000 clones listed, more than 80% were seen once; the top ten hold over 3%. The sequencing sample was made of PBMCs or T cells enriched from blood (not recorded which). These receptors were taken from a woman between 35 and 50 years old with acute COVID-19. Both conserved end residues are part of each CDR3. The D gene is left open where the match is weak. Only part of the rows carry a size: once, few, many, or a class if the clone is expanded.

cdr3_aa	cdr3_nt	cdr3_length	v_call	d_call	j_call	clone_size
CASSLGGSSGYTF	TGTGCCAGCAGTTTGGGAGGGAGCAGCGGCTACACCTTC	13	TRBV27	NA	TRBJ1-2	few
CASSTRDRGTSGYGYTF	TGTGCCAGTAGTACCCGGGACAGGGGGACGTCCGGGTATGGCTACACCTTC	17	TRBV19	TRBD1	TRBJ1-2	once
CASSLGRSYNEQFF	TGTGCCAGCAGCCTAGGGAGGTCCTACAATGAGCAGTTCTTC	14	TRBV25-1	NA	TRBJ2-1	NA
CASSIVVDEQFF	TGTGCCAGCAGTATTGTAGTCGATGAGCAGTTCTTC	12	TRBV6-5	NA	TRBJ2-1	few
CATSSKIGYGYTF	TGTGCCACCAGTTCTAAAATCGGCTATGGCTACACCTTC	13	TRBV24-1	NA	TRBJ1-2	few
CSVVGAGFTNEKLFF	TGCAGCGTTGTGGGGGCTGGGTTCACTAATGAAAAACTGTTTTTT	15	TRBV29-1	NA	TRBJ1-4	NA
CASSSLVGEGLDSPLHF	TGTGCCAGCAGCTCCCTGGTGGGAGAGGGATTAGATTCACCCCTCCACTTT	17	TRBV5-6	NA	TRBJ1-6	NA
CASSLNRGDSPLHF	TGTGCCAGCAGCCTAAACAGGGGGGATTCACCCCTCCACTTT	14	TRBV7-8	TRBD1	TRBJ1-6	NA
CASSFEVLEAFF	TGTGCCAGCAGCTTCGAGGTTTTGGAAGCTTTCTTT	12	TRBV7-9	NA	TRBJ1-1	NA
CSVQGGSYGYTF	TGCAGCGTTCAGGGGGGAAGTTATGGCTACACCTTC	12	TRBV29-1	TRBD1	TRBJ1-2	NA
CAWSEGSQDTF	TGTGCCTGGAGTGAGGGGTCTCAGGACACCTTC	11	TRBV30	NA	TRBJ1-2	NA
CASSYPTGSGNTIYF	TGTGCCAGCAGTTACCCGACAGGGTCGGGAAACACCATATATTTT	15	TRBV6-6	TRBD1	TRBJ1-3	once
CASSWGGDSNQPQHF	TGTGCCAGTAGTTGGGGAGGGGATAGCAATCAGCCCCAGCATTTT	15	TRBV19	NA	TRBJ1-5	NA
CASSLARQGNSYGYTF	TGCGCCAGCAGCTTGGCCCGACAGGGTAATAGCTATGGCTACACCTTC	16	TRBV5-1	TRBD1	TRBJ1-2	NA
CASSLSGSNTEAFF	TGCGCCAGCAGCTTGTCCGGGAGTAACACTGAAGCTTTCTTT	14	TRBV5-1	NA	TRBJ1-1	NA
CASSYGAGAFNEQFF	TGTGCCAGCAGTTACGGGGCGGGGGCCTTCAATGAGCAGTTCTTC	15	TRBV6-2/TRBV6-3	NA	TRBJ2-1	once
CASRRGQGAVEAFF	TGTGCCAGCAGGCGGGGACAGGGAGCTGTTGAAGCTTTCTTT	14	TRBV6-5	TRBD1	TRBJ1-1	NA
CSGTYGNTIYF	TGCAGCGGCACCTATGGAAACACCATATATTTT	11	TRBV29-1	NA	TRBJ1-3	NA
CASSSDRGQDQPQHF	TGTGCCAGCAGCTCTGACAGGGGGCAGGATCAGCCCCAGCATTTT	15	TRBV7-2	TRBD1	TRBJ1-5	NA
CASSADRVGGYTF	TGTGCCAGCAGCGCTGACAGGGTAGGAGGCTACACCTTC	13	TRBV6-5	TRBD1	TRBJ1-2	NA
CAWSVTGGTEAFF	TGTGCCTGGAGTGTAACGGGAGGCACTGAAGCTTTCTTT	13	TRBV30	NA	TRBJ1-1	NA
CASSPRRSGDTEAFF	TGTGCCAGCTCACCACGCCGATCGGGGGACACTGAAGCTTTCTTT	15	TRBV18	NA	TRBJ1-1	NA
CASTGTGNAGELFF	TGTGCCAGCACAGGGACAGGGAATGCCGGGGAGCTGTTTTTT	14	TRBV6-5	TRBD1	TRBJ2-2	once
CSVEDRGYRGVKDYGYTF	TGCAGCGTTGAAGATCGGGGGTACAGGGGAGTTAAGGACTATGGCTACACCTTC	18	TRBV29-1	TRBD1	TRBJ1-2	NA
CASSHTGQGAGNTIYF	TGTGCCAGCAGCCATACCGGACAGGGGGCTGGAAACACCATATATTTT	16	TRBV14	TRBD1	TRBJ1-3	NA
CASVLGQNTGELFF	TGTGCCAGCGTCCTGGGACAGAACACCGGGGAGCTGTTTTTT	14	TRBV7-8	NA	TRBJ2-2	once
CASSSPSREEHGYTF	TGTGCCAGCAGCTCCCCGTCCAGGGAAGAGCATGGCTACACCTTC	15	TRBV7-9	NA	TRBJ1-2	NA
CASSVGGTSGQQETQYF	TGTGCCAGCAGCGTAGGGGGGACTAGCGGCCAACAAGAGACCCAGTACTTC	17	TRBV9	TRBD2	TRBJ2-5	few
CASSLGTGPTQAGYTF	TGTGCCAGCAGCTTGGGCACAGGGCCTACCCAGGCCGGCTACACCTTC	16	TRBV5-4	NA	TRBJ1-2	NA
CASSVRGGDYNEQFF	TGTGCCAGCAGCGTTCGCGGGGGGGACTACAATGAGCAGTTCTTC	15	TRBV9	TRBD2	TRBJ2-1	NA
CASVGRDQETQYF	TGTGCCAGCGTTGGCAGGGACCAAGAGACCCAGTACTTC	13	TRBV2	NA	TRBJ2-5	NA
CASSFHGTGPTSNRSPLHF	TGTGCCAGCAGTTTCCACGGGACAGGGCCCACTTCAAACCGTTCACCCCTCCACTTT	19	TRBV6-2/TRBV6-3	TRBD1	TRBJ1-6	NA
CASSPNLDRPQHF	TGTGCCAGCAGTCCTAATTTGGACAGGCCCCAGCATTTT	13	TRBV12-3/TRBV12-4	NA	TRBJ1-5	NA